The T cell receptor (beta chain) described here comes from a study of beta chain features in type 1 diabetes. The overall study: Summed over all samples, the examined sorted cells came to more than 85 million.

Notes on the study in general: There was a moderate but significant shortening of TCRB CDR3s in all four CD4+ subsets of Type 1 diabetes patients.

This CDR3 is 16 amino acids long. The ends were cut back, 2 bases at V and 0 bases at J, with 12 bases in the middle. The germline V gene has CDR1 SGHRS and CDR2 YFSETQ. A few counts support this clone. The target antigen is unknown. Isolated RNA was reverse transcribed in full, so expressed TCRB transcripts were sequenced. Assay: immunoSEQ multiplex PCR; the TCRdb copy retains only in-frame clones and omits some. The sample lists around 500,000 clones; 11% were seen once. V is TRBV5-1 and J is TRBJ2-1, with D hard to call. Sequencing used naive CD4+ T cells from blood. This receptor was taken from a woman aged 18-29 years in good health. The CDR3 spells CASSFGDRSSYNEQFF. As DNA, the CDR3 is TGCGCCAGCAGCTTTGGTGATAGGAGCTCCTACAATGAGCAGTTCTTC.